These T cell receptor beta chains were read from a single sample in a study of T cell responses to AZD1222 COVID-19 vaccine. The assay was immunoSEQ multiplex PCR, and TCRdb's table has in-frame clones only and misses some. The sample includes around 150,000 clones, approximately 88% seen only once; the top ten take roughly 4.3%. The specimen comprised peripheral blood, sampled on day 0 of AZD1222 vaccination. These receptors all stem from an adult in good health. Each CDR3 is given with its conserved first and last residue. The D gene is left open where the match is weak. Part of the rows lack a size; the others show once, few, many or a class for expanded clones.

D gene	clone size	V gene	J gene	CDR3 protein	CDR3 DNA
.	few	TRBV4-1	TRBJ1-2	CASSQIDRGGYGYTF	TGCGCCAGCAGCCAAATCGACCGAGGAGGGTATGGCTACACCTTC
.	.	TRBV29-1	TRBJ1-2	CSVAPGGDGGYTF	TGCAGCGTTGCACCCGGGGGAGACGGTGGCTACACCTTC
.	.	TRBV5-8	TRBJ1-1	CASSLEGTVNTEAFF	TGTGCCAGCAGCTTGGAGGGGACGGTGAACACTGAAGCTTTCTTT
.	.	TRBV9	TRBJ1-2	CASSVASGGYTF	TGTGCCAGCAGCGTAGCGTCGGGGGGCTACACCTTC
.	.	TRBV6-6	TRBJ1-3	CASMDSGNTIYF	TGTGCCAGCATGGACTCTGGAAACACCATATATTTT
.	once	TRBV28	TRBJ1-2	CASSLLNYGYTF	TGTGCCAGCAGTTTACTTAACTATGGCTACACCTTC
.	.	TRBV7-9	TRBJ1-4	CASSLSSGLEKLFF	TGTGCCAGCAGCTTATCGAGTGGACTTGAAAAACTGTTTTTT
.	few	TRBV28	TRBJ1-1	CASNRGPLEGAFF	TGTGCCAGCAACCGGGGCCCTCTAGAAGGGGCTTTCTTT
.	few	TRBV3-1/TRBV3-2	TRBJ2-3	CASSRTVNTQYF	TGTGCCAGCAGCCGGACAGTAAATACGCAGTATTTT
.	few	TRBV10-3	TRBJ2-2	CAISDQGSNTGELFF	TGTGCCATCAGTGATCAGGGGTCAAACACCGGGGAGCTGTTTTTT
.	.	TRBV27	TRBJ1-5	CASRPGRNNQPQHF	TGTGCCAGCAGGCCGGGACGGAACAATCAGCCCCAGCATTTT
.	.	TRBV2	TRBJ1-5	CASSQDSQPQHF	TGTGCCAGCAGTCAAGACTCTCAGCCCCAGCATTTT
.	.	TRBV19	TRBJ1-4	CASKLGSATNEKLFF	TGTGCCAGTAAGCTGGGAAGCGCAACTAATGAAAAACTGTTTTTT
.	.	TRBV7-8	TRBJ1-2	CASSLSGQAGVEGYGYTF	TGTGCCAGCAGCTTATCGGGCCAGGCGGGGGTGGAGGGCTATGGCTACACCTTC
TRBD1	.	TRBV9	TRBJ2-7	CASSPMTGGYEQYF	TGTGCCAGCAGCCCGATGACAGGGGGCTACGAGCAGTACTTC
.	.	TRBV6-5	TRBJ1-1	CASSYRQSPTNTEAFF	TGTGCCAGCAGTTACCGACAGTCCCCCACGAACACTGAAGCTTTCTTT
TRBD1	few	TRBV28	TRBJ1-1	CASSLSGTGRSAFF	TGTGCCAGCAGTTTGTCCGGGACAGGGAGGAGTGCTTTCTTT
.	.	TRBV27	TRBJ1-1	CASTTGHPRNTEAFF	TGTGCCAGCACCACAGGCCACCCACGGAACACTGAAGCTTTCTTT
.	.	TRBV5-4	TRBJ1-2	CASRRGAAGYTF	TGTGCCAGCAGAAGAGGGGCGGCTGGCTACACCTTC
TRBD2	.	TRBV6-5	TRBJ2-2	CASRGGKNTGELFF	TGTGCCAGCAGGGGGGGGAAGAACACCGGGGAGCTGTTTTTT
.	.	TRBV7-9	TRBJ1-2	CASSLVAGDYGYTF	TGTGCCAGCAGCTTAGTCGCAGGGGACTATGGCTACACCTTC
TRBD2	.	TRBV19	TRBJ2-3	CASSIWRGSTDTQYF	TGTGCCAGTAGTATCTGGCGGGGGTCCACAGATACGCAGTATTTT
.	.	TRBV6-5	TRBJ1-1	CASSRDNLNTEAFF	TGTGCCAGCAGCCGGGACAACTTGAACACTGAAGCTTTCTTT
TRBD1	.	TRBV7-9	TRBJ1-1	CASSQDREGEAFF	TGTGCCAGCAGCCAAGACAGGGAAGGCGAAGCTTTCTTT
.	.	TRBV30	TRBJ1-5	CAWTKSNQPQHF	TGTGCCTGGACAAAAAGCAATCAGCCCCAGCATTTT
TRBD1	.	TRBV2	TRBJ2-7	CASTWGQGYYEQYF	TGTGCCAGCACCTGGGGACAGGGTTACTACGAGCAGTACTTC
.	.	TRBV2	TRBJ2-2	CASTTDSSTGELFF	TGTGCCAGCACCACAGACTCTTCCACCGGGGAGCTGTTTTTT
.	few	TRBV4-1	TRBJ1-5	CASSQDQATYNQPQHF	TGCGCCAGCAGCCAAGATCAAGCAACTTACAATCAGCCCCAGCATTTT
.	.	TRBV6-5	TRBJ2-7	CASSYSRSTYEQYF	TGTGCCAGCAGTTACTCGAGAAGCACCTACGAGCAGTACTTC
.	.	TRBV30	TRBJ2-2	CAWSARSGQAGELFF	TGTGCCTGGAGTGCCAGGTCCGGGCAGGCCGGGGAGCTGTTTTTT
.	few	TRBV6-5	TRBJ1-3	CASSYTRTSSGNTIYF	TGTGCCAGCAGTTACACCCGGACGAGCTCTGGAAACACCATATATTTT
.	once	TRBV4-1	TRBJ1-1	CASSPPRRDTEAFF	TGCGCCAGCAGCCCCCCAAGGCGGGACACTGAAGCTTTCTTT
TRBD1	once	TRBV25-1	TRBJ2-5	CASSGQGIAETQYF	TGTGCCAGCAGTGGACAGGGGATTGCAGAGACCCAGTACTTC
.	.	TRBV10-3	TRBJ1-2	CAISEEGLYGYTF	TGTGCCATCAGTGAAGAGGGCCTCTATGGCTACACCTTC
.	.	TRBV7-2	TRBJ1-2	CASSLETDPNYGYTF	TGTGCCAGCAGCTTAGAGACTGATCCTAACTATGGCTACACCTTC
.	.	TRBV5-1	TRBJ2-2	CASSLRTGGPNTGELFF	TGCGCCAGCAGCTTGCGGACCGGGGGGCCGAACACCGGGGAGCTGTTTTTT
.	once	TRBV2	TRBJ1-3	CASSEQPNSGNTIYF	TGTGCCAGCAGTGAACAACCCAACTCTGGAAACACCATATATTTT
.	.	TRBV6-5	TRBJ1-5	CASSRLRGNQPQHF	TGTGCCTCCAGTCGGTTGAGGGGAAATCAGCCCCAGCATTTT
TRBD1	few	TRBV10-3	TRBJ1-1	CAISDSLGGRMNTEAFF	TGTGCCATCAGCGATAGTTTAGGGGGCAGGATGAACACTGAAGCTTTCTTT
TRBD1	.	TRBV28	TRBJ2-3	CASSNSGGSKDTQYF	TGTGCCAGCAGTAATTCAGGGGGCTCAAAGGATACGCAGTATTTT
.	once	TRBV3-1/TRBV3-2	TRBJ2-5	CASSLGKPQETQYF	TGTGCCAGCAGCCTAGGGAAGCCCCAAGAGACCCAGTACTTC
.	.	TRBV18	TRBJ1-2	CASSRGFNYGYTF	TGTGCCAGCTCACGGGGATTCAACTATGGCTACACCTTC
.	.	TRBV7-6	TRBJ2-5	CASSSGHFGETQYF	TGTGCCAGCAGCTCCGGACATTTCGGAGAGACCCAGTACTTC
TRBD1	.	TRBV5-1	TRBJ1-6	CASSVRQGTGSPLHF	TGCGCCAGCAGCGTGCGACAGGGAACAGGGTCACCCCTCCACTTT
.	.	TRBV28	TRBJ1-6	CASARGGGSYNSPLHF	TGTGCCAGCGCACGGGGAGGGGGTTCCTATAATTCACCCCTCCACTTT
.	once	TRBV6-5	TRBJ2-2	CAGVEGRGTGELFF	TGTGCCGGGGTAGAGGGTCGAGGGACCGGGGAGCTGTTTTTT